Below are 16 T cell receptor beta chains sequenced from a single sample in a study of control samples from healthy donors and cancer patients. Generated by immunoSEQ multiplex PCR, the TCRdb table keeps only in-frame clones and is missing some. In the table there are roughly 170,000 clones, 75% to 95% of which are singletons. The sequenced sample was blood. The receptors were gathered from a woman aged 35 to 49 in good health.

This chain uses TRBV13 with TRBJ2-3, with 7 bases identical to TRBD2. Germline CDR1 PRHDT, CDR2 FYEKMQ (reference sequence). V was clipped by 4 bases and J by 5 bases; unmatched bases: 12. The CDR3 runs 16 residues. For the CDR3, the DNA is TGTGCCAGCAGCTCCCGACTAGCATCCGCGGGAGATACGCAGTATTTT. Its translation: CASSSRLASAGDTQYF.

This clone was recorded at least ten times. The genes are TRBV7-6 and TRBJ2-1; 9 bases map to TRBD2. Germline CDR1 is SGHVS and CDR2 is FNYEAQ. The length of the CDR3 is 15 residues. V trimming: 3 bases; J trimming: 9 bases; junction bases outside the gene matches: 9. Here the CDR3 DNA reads TGTGCCAGCAGCTTGCGGCTCGGGACTAGCAGTGAGCAGTTCTTC. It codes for CASSLRLGTSSEQFF.

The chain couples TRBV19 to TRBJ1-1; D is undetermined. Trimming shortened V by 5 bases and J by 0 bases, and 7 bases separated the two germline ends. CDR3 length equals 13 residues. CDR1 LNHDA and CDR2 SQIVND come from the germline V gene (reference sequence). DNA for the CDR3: TGTGCCAGTAGTTCAGCCATGAACACTGAAGCTTTCTTT. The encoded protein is CASSSAMNTEAFF.

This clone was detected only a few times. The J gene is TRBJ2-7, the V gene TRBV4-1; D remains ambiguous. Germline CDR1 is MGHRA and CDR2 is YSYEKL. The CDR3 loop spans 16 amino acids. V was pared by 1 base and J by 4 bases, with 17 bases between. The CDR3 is CASSQVPASRLYEQYF. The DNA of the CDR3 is TGCGCCAGCAGCCAAGTCCCTGCCAGTCGCCTATACGAGCAGTACTTC.

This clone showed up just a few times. CDR3 loop: CASSSGVAGAHYEQYF. DNA for the CDR3: TGTGCCAGCAGCTCGGGGGTAGCGGGGGCCCACTACGAGCAGTACTTC. The genes are TRBV27 and TRBJ2-7; 9 positions match TRBD2. Per germline, CDR1 MNHEY and CDR2 SMNVEV (reference sequence). The trim removed 6 bases at V and 3 bases at J, leaving 12 bases unmatched. The CDR3 runs to 16 residues.

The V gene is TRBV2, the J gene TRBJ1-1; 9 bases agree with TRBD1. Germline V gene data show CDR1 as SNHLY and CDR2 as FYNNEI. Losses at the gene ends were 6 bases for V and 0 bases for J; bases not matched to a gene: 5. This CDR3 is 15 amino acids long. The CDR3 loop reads CASRDRGAMNTEAFF. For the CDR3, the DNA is TGTGCCAGCAGGGACAGGGGAGCCATGAACACTGAAGCTTTCTTT.

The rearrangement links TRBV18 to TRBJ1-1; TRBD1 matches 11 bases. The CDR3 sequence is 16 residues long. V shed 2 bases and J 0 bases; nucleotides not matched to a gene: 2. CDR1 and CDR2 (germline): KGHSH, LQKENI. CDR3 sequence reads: CASSPGTGGVNTEAFF. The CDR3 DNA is TGTGCCAGCTCACCAGGGACAGGGGGAGTGAACACTGAAGCTTTCTTT. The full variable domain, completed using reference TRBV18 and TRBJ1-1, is NAGVMQNPRHLVRRRGQEARLRCSPMKGHSHVYWYRQLPEEGLKFMVYLQKENIIDESGMPKERFSAEFPKEGPSILRIQQVVRGDSAAYFCASSPGTGGVNTEAFFGQGTRLTVV.

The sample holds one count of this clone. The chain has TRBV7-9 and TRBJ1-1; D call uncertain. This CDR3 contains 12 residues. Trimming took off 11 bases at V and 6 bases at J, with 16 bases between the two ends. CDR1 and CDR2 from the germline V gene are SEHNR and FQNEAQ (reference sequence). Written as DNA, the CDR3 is TGTGCCGGCCGGGGAGGGAGCGCTGAAGCTTTCTTT. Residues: CAGRGGSAEAFF.

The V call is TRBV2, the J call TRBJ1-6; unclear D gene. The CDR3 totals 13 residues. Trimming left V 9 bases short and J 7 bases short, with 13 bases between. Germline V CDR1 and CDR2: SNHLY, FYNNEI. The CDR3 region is CASRKEGNSPLHF. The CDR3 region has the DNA TGTGCCAGTCGGAAGGAGGGAAATTCACCCCTCCACTTT.

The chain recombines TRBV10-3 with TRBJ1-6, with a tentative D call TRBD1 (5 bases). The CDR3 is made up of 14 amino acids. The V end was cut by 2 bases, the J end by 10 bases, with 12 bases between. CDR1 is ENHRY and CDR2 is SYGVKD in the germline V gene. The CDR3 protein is CAISEQGPGSPLHF. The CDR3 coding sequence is TGTGCCATCAGTGAGCAGGGCCCGGGCTCACCCCTCCACTTT.

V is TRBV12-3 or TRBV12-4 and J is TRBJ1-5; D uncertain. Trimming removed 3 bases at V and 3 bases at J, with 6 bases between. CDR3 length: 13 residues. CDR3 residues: CASSFTANQPQHF. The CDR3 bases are TGTGCCAGCAGTTTTACAGCCAATCAGCCCCAGCATTTT.

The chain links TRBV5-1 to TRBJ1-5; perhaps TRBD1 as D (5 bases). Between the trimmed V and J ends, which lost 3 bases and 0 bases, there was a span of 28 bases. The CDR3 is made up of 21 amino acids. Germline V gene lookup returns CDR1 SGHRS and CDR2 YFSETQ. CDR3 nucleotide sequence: TGCGCCAGCAGCTCCGCCGCCGAAGGCGACGGGGCTGGGCATAGCAATCAGCCCCAGCATTTT. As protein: CASSSAAEGDGAGHSNQPQHF.

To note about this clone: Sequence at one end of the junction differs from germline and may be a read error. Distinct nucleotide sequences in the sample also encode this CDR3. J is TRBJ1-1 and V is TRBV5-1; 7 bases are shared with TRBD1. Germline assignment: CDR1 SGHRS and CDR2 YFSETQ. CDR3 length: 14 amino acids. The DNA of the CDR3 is TGCGCCAGCAGCTTGCTTCAGGGGGACACCGAAGCTTTCTTT. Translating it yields CASSLLQGDTEAFF.

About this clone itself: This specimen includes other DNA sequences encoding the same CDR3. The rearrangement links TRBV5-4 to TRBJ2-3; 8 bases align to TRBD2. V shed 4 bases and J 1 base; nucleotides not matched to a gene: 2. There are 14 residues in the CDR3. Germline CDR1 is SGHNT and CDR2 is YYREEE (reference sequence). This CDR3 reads CASSPGGGTDTQYF. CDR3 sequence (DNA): TGTGCCAGCAGCCCGGGGGGGGGCACAGATACGCAGTATTTT.

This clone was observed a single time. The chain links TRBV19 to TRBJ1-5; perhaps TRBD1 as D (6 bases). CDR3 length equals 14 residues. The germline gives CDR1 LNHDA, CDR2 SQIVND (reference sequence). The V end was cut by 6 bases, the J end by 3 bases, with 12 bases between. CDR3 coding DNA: TGTGCCAGTAGGGACAGAACAATCAATCAGCCCCAGCATTTT. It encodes CASRDRTINQPQHF.

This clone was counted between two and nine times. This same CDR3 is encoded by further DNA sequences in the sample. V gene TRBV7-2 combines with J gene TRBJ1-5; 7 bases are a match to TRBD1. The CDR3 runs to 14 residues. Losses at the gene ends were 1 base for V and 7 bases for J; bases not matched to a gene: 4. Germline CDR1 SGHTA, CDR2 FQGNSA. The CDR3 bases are TGTGCCAGCAGCTTAGTAAAAGGGGGCCAGCCCCAGCATTTT. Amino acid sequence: CASSLVKGGQPQHF.